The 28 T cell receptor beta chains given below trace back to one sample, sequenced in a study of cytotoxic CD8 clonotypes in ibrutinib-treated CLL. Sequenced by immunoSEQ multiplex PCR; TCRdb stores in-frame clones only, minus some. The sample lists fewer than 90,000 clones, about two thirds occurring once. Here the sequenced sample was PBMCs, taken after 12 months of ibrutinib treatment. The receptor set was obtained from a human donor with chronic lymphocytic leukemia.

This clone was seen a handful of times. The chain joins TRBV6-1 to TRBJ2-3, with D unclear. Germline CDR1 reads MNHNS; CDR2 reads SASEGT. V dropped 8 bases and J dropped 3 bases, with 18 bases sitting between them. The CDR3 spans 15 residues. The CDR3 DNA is TGTGCCAGCCTACTGGGCACGCTCTTGACAGATACGCAGTATTTT. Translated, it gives CASLLGTLLTDTQYF.

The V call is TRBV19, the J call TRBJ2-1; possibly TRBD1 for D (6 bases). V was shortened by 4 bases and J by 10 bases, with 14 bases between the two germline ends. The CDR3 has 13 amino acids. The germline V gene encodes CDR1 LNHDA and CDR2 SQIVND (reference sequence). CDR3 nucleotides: TGTGCCAGTAGTACGGCCTACAGGGACGAGCAGTTCTTC. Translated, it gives CASSTAYRDEQFF.

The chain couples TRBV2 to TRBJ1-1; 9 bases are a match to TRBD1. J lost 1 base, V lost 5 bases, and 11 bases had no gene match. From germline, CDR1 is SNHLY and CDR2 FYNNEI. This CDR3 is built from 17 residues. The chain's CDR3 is CASSYIGTGSRNTEAFF. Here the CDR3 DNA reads TGTGCCAGCAGTTATATCGGGACAGGGTCTCGGAACACTGAAGCTTTCTTT. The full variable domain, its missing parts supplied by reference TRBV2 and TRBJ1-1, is EPEVTQTPSHQVTQMGQEVILRCVPISNHLYFYWYRQILGQKVEFLVSFYNNEISEKSEIFDDQFSVERPDGSNFTLKIRSTKLEDSAMYFCASSYIGTGSRNTEAFFGQGTRLTVV.

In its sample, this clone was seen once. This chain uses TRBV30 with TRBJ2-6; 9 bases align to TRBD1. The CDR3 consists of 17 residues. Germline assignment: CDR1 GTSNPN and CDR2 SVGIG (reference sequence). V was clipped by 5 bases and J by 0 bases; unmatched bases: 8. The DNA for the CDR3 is TGTGCCTGGTGCCGGGACAGGGTCCGCTCTGGGGCCAACGTCCTGACTTTC. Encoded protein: CAWCRDRVRSGANVLTF.

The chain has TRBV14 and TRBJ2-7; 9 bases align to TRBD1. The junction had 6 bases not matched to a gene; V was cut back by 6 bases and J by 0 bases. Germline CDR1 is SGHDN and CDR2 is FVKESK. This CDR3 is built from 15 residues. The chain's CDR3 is CASSPGQGSSYEQYF. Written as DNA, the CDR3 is TGTGCCAGCAGTCCAGGACAGGGGAGCTCCTACGAGCAGTACTTC.

CDR3 sequence (DNA): TGCGCCAGCAGCCAAGGGACAGGCTACGGGGAGACCCAGTACTTC. Translating it yields CASSQGTGYGETQYF. The gene calls are TRBV5-1 and TRBJ2-5; TRBD1 agrees at 8 bases. The V gene's germline CDR1 is SGHRS and CDR2 YFSETQ. The length of the CDR3 is 15 residues. Trimming cost V 4 bases and J 5 bases; bases outside gene matches: 10.

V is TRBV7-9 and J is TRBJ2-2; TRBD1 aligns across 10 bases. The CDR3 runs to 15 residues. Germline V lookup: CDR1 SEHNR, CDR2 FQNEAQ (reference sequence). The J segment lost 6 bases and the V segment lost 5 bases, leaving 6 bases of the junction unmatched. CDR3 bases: TGTGCCAGCAGCCTCTCCGGGACAGGGGCCGGGGAGCTGTTTTTT. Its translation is CASSLSGTGAGELFF.

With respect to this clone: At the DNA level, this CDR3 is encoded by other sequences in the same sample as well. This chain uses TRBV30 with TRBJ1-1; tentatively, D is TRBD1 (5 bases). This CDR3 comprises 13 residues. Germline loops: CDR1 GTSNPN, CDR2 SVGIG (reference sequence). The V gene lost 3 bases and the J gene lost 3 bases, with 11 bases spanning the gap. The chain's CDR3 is CAWRRGRDTEAFF. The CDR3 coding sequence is TGTGCCTGGAGGAGGGGCAGGGACACTGAAGCTTTCTTT.

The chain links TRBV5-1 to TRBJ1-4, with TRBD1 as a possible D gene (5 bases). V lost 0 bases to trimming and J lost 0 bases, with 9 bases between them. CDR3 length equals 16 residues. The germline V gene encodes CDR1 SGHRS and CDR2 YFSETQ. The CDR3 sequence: CASSLGDRATNEKLFF. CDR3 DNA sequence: TGCGCCAGCAGCTTGGGAGACAGAGCAACTAATGAAAAACTGTTTTTT.

The CDR3 here is CASSSLQYNEQFF. Written as DNA, the CDR3 is TGTGCCAGCAGCTCCCTACAGTACAATGAGCAGTTCTTC. The chain combines TRBV7-3 with TRBJ2-1; the D is unclear. Germline V gives CDR1 SGHTA, CDR2 FQGTGA. This CDR3 region has 13 residues. V was shortened by 4 bases and J by 4 bases, with 8 bases between the two germline ends.

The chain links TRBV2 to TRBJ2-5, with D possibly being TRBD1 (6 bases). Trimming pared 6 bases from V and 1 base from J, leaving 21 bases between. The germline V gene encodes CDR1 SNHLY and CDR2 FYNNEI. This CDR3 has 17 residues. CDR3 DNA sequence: TGTGCCAGCAGAGATGAATATCCAGGGGTGTCCCAAGAGACCCAGTACTTC. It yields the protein CASRDEYPGVSQETQYF.

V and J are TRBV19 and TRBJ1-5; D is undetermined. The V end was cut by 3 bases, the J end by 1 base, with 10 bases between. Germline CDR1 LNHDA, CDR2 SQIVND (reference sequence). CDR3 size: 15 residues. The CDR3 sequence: CASSIGELSNQPQHF. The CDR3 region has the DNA TGTGCCAGTAGTATTGGGGAGCTAAGCAATCAGCCCCAGCATTTT.

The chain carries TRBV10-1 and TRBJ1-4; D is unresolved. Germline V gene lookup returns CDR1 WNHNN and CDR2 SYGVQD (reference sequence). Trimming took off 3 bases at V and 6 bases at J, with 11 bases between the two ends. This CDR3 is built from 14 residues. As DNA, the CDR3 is TGCGCCAGCAGTGATTGGTGTACGGATGAAAAACTGTTTTTT. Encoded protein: CASSDWCTDEKLFF.

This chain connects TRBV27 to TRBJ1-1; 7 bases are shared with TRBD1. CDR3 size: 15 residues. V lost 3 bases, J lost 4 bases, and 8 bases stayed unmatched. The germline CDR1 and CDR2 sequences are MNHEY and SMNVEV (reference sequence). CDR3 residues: CASSFQGGLITEAFF. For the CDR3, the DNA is TGTGCCAGCAGTTTCCAAGGGGGCTTGATCACTGAAGCTTTCTTT.

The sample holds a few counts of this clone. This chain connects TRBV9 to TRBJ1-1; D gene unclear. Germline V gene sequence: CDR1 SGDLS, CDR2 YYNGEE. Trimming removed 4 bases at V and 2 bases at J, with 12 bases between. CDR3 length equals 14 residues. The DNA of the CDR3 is TGTGCCAGCAGCCCGGCGGAAGCTAACACTGAAGCTTTCTTT. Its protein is CASSPAEANTEAFF. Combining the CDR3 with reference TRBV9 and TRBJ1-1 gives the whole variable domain DSGVTQTPKHLITATGQRVTLRCSPRSGDLSVYWYQQSLDQGLQFLIQYYNGEERAKGNILERFSAQQFPDLHSELNLSSLELGDSALYFCASSPAEANTEAFFGQGTRLTVV.

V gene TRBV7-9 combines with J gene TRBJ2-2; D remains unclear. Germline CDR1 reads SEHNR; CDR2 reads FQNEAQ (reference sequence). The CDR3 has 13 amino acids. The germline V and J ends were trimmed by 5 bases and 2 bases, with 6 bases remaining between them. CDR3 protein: CASSPSNTGELFF. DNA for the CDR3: TGTGCCAGCAGCCCCAGTAACACCGGGGAGCTGTTTTTT.

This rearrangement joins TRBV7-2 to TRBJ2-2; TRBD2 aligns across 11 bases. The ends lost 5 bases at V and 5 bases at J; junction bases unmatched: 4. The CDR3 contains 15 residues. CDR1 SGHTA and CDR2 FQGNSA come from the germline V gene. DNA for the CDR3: TGTGCCAGCAGCCCCAGGACTAGCGGGACCGGGGAGCTGTTTTTT. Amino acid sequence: CASSPRTSGTGELFF. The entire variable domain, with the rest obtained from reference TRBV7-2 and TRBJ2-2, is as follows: GAGVSQSPSNKVTEKGKDVELRCDPISGHTALYWYRQSLGQGLEFLIYFQGNSAPDKSGLPSDRFSAERTGGSVSTLTIQRTQQEDSAVYLCASSPRTSGTGELFFGEGSRLTVL.

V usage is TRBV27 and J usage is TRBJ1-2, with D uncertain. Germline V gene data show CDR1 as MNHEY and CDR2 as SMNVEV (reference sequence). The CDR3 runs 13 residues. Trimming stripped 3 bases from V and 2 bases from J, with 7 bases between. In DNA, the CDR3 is TGTGCCAGCAGTTTTCGGGAAAACTATGGCTACACCTTC. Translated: CASSFRENYGYTF.

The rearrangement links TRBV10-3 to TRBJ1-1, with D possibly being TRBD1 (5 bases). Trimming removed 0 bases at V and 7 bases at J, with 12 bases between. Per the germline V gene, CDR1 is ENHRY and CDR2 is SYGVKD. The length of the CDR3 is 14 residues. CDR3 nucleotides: TGTGCCATCAGTGAGTCGGGCAGGGACCATGAAGCTTTCTTT. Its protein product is CAISESGRDHEAFF.

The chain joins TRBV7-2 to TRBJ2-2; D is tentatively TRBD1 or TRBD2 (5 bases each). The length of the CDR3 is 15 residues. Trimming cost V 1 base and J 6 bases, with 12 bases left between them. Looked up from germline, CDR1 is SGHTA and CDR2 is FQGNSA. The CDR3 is CASSLVLGGSGELFF. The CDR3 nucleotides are TGTGCCAGCAGCTTAGTACTTGGGGGTTCCGGGGAGCTGTTTTTT.

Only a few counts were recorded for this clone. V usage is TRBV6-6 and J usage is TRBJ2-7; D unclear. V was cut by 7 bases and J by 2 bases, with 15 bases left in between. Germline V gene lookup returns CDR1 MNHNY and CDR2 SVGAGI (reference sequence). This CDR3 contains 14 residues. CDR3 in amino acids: CASNDAGRTYEQYF. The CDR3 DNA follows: TGTGCCAGCAATGACGCAGGACGGACCTACGAGCAGTACTTC.

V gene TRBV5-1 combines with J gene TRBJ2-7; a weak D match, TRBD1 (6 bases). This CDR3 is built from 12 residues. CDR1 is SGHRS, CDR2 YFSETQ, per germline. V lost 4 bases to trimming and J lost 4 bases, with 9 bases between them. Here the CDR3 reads CASSEQGYEQYF. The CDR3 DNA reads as TGCGCCAGCAGCGAACAGGGTTACGAGCAGTACTTC.

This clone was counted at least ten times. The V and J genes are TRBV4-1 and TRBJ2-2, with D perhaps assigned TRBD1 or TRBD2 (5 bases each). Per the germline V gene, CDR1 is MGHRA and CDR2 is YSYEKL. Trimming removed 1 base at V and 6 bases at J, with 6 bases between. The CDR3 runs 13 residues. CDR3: CASSQAGPGELFF. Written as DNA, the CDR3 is TGCGCCAGCAGCCAAGCGGGGCCCGGGGAGCTGTTTTTT.

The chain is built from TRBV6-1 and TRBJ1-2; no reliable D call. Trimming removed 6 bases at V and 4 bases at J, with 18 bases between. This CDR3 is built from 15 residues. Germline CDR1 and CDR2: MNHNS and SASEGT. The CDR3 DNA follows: TGTGCCAGCAGAGATCTGGCCCGGGAGGGCTATGGCTACACCTTC. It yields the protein CASRDLAREGYGYTF.

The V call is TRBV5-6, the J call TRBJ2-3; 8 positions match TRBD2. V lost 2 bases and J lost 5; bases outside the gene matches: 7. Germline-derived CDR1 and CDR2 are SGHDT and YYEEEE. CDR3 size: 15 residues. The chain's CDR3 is CASSFKIAGRDTQYF. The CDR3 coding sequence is TGTGCCAGCAGCTTCAAAATAGCGGGGCGAGATACGCAGTATTTT. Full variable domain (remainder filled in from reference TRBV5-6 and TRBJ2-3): DAGVTQSPTHLIKTRGQQVTLRCSPKSGHDTVSWYQQALGQGPQFIFQYYEEEERQRGNFPDRFSGHQFPNYSSELNVNALLLGDSALYLCASSFKIAGRDTQYFGPGTRLTVL.

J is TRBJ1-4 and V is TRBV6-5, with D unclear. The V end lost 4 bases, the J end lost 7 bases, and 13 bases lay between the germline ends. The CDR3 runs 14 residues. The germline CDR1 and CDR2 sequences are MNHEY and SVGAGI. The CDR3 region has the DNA TGTGCCAGCAGTTTGACTCGCGTGTCTGAAAAACTGTTTTTT. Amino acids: CASSLTRVSEKLFF.

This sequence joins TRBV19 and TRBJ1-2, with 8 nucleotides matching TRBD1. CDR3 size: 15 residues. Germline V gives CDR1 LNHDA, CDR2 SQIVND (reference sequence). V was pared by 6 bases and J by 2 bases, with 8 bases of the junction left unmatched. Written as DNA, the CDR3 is TGTGCCAGTAGAAACTCAGGGGGCGCGAACTATGGCTACACCTTC. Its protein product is CASRNSGGANYGYTF.

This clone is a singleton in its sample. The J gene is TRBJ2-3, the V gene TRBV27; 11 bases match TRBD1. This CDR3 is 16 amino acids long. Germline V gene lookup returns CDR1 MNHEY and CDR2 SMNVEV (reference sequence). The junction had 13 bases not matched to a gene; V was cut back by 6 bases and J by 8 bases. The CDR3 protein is CASSKPRDRGRVTQYF. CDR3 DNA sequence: TGTGCCAGCAGCAAACCGAGGGACAGGGGGAGGGTTACGCAGTATTTT.